This TCR beta chain appears in the sequencing data of a study of spatial heterogeneity in lung cancer (dated by TCRdb to between 2017 and 2020). For context, the study as a whole: Samples were obtained from about 75 patients with early-stage, untreated non-small cell lung cancer from the lung TRACERx cohort. Follow-up PBMC samples were sequenced whenever available, with the median time to follow-up being around 25 months after resection. The study quantitatively compared TCR alpha and beta repertoires across multiple tumor regions, matched nontumor lung and blood in non-small cell lung cancer. In the raw uncorrected reads, each unique combination of TCR and UMI appeared more than ten times on average. At surgery, about 210 tumor regions, 64 matched nontumor lung samples and 56 PBMC samples were TCR-sequenced for both alpha and beta chains. Nonsynonymous mutation counts, determined by whole-exome sequencing of tumor tissue, were related to features of the TCR repertoire. Beta-chain transcripts were consistently detected in greater numbers than alpha-chain transcripts, which likely reflected higher beta-chain transcript abundance.

Library method: 5' RACE. For sequencing, a NextSeq 500 was employed. The TCR library protocol attached a unique molecular identifier to each TCR cDNA molecule to allow correction of PCR and sequencing errors. As for how the authors treated the data: Decombinator tools were used for TCR identification, UMI-based error correction and CDR3 extraction. TCRs above a frequency of 2 per 1,000, corresponding to the top 1% of the tumor frequency distribution, were defined as expanded. Each repertoire was subsampled 100 times to 5,000 TCRs, after which Renyi diversity was computed with the R vegan package. CDR3 similarity networks were constructed using string-kernel similarity of amino acid triplets, with links drawn between CDR3s whose pairwise similarity was above 0.82. Starting from the raw public reads, TCRdb applied fastp trimming at Q25, assembled clones with MiXCR and retained in-frame beta chains. When rows share a CDR3 protein, they turn into one entry using the most common DNA and genes. These V and J calls rely on TCRdb rather than the paper's analysis. The sample table lists tens of thousands of distinct CDR3 sequences, 7.4% of them with a count of one. The ten biggest clones cover roughly 37% of the sample.

The time point label for this specimen denotes: blood at routine non-recurrence follow-up after resection. TCR sequencing used whole RNA extracted from tumor and nontumor lung tissue, or from cryopreserved PBMC samples, without cell sorting. Only patients for whom sufficient RNA was available from at least two tumor regions were selected for TCR sequencing. Overall study outcomes, separate from this receptor: Additional single-cell paired TCR alpha and beta sequencing was considered necessary to confirm, at a functional level, the hypothesis that regional TCRs recognize regional mutations. Ubiquitous expanded tumor TCRs were found in blood more often at tumor resection than at routine follow-up. Comparisons of baseline and follow-up blood repertoires included only approximately 13 patients.

The sample holds many counts of this clonotype. Which antigen it targets is not known. Qualities for individual bases were not recorded, and no much larger clone is one base off. Sequencing was performed on PBMCs, taken at follow-up. This receptor was obtained from a female donor with early-stage non-small cell lung cancer.

The CDR3 sequence is CASSQLGKGTEETQYF. The nucleotides read TGTGCCAGCAGCCAACTTGGAAAAGGGACAGAAGAGACCCAGTACTTC. Recombination joined TRBV14 with TRBJ2-5, with 7 bases in between that match TRBD1. CDR3 length: 16 amino acids, cysteine to phenylalanine. Of the read, only the CDR3 DNA is kept; its 48 bases are in frame from base 1. Here V drops 2 bases and J drops 3 bases, and the junction holds 9 bases not matched to any gene. According to the germline V gene, CDR1 reads SGHDN and CDR2 reads FVKESK.